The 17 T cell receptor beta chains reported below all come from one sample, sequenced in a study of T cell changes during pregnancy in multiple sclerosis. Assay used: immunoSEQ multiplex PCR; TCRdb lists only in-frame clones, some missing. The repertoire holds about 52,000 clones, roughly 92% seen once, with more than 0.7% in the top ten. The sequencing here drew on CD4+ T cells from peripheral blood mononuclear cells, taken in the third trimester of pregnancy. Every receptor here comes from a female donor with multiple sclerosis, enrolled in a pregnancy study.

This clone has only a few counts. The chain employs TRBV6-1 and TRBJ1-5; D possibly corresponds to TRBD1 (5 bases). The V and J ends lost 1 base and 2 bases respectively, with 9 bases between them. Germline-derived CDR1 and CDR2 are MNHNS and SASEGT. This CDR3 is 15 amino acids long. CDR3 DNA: TGTGCCAGCAGTGAAGGTCAGGGCGGCAATCAGCCCCAGCATTTT. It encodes CASSEGQGGNQPQHF.

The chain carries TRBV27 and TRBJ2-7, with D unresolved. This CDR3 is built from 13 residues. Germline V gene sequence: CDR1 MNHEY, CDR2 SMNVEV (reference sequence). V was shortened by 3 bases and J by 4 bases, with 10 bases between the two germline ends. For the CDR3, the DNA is TGTGCCAGCAGTTTTGTCAGGTCTTACGAGCAGTACTTC. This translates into CASSFVRSYEQYF.

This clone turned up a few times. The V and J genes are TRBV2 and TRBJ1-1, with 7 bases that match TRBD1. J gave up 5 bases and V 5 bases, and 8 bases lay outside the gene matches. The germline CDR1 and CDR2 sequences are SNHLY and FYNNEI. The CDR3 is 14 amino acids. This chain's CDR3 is CASSLQGRGTEAFF. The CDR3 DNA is TGTGCCAGCAGTCTACAGGGGCGAGGAACTGAAGCTTTCTTT.

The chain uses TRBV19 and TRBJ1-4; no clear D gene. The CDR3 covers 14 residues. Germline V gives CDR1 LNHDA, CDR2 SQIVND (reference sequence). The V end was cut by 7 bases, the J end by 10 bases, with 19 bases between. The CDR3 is CASIQLDGEGKLFF. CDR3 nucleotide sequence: TGTGCCAGTATCCAGCTGGACGGCGAGGGAAAACTGTTTTTT.

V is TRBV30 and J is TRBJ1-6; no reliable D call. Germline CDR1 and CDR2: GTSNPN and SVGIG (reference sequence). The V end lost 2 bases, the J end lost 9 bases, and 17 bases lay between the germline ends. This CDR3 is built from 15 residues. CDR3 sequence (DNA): TGTGCCTGGAGTAGGATTTGGCCCTCGGGTTCACCCCTCCACTTT. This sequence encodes CAWSRIWPSGSPLHF.

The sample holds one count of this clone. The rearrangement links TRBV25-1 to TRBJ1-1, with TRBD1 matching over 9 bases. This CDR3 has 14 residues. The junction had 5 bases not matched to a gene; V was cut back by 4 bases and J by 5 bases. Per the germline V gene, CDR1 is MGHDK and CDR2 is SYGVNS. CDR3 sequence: CASSGRDRGTEAFF. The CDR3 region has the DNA TGTGCCAGCAGTGGTCGAGACAGGGGGACTGAAGCTTTCTTT.

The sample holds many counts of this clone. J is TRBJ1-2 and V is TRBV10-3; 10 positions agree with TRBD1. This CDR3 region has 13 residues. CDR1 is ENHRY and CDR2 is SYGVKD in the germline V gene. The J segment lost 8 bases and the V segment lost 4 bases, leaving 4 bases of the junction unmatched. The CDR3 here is CAISGGQGVGYTF. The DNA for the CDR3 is TGTGCCATCAGTGGCGGACAGGGGGTAGGCTACACCTTC.

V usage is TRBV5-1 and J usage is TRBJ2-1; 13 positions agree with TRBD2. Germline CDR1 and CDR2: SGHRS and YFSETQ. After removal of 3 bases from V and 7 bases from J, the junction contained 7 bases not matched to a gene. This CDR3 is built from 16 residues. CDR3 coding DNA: TGCGCCAGCAGCTCGACTACTAGCGGGGGGGGGAATGAGCAGTTCTTC. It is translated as CASSSTTSGGGNEQFF.

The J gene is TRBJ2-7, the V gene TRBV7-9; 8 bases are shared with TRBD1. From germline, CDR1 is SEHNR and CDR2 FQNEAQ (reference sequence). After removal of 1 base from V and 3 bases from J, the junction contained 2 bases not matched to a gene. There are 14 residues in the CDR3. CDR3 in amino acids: CASSLVGQGYEQYF. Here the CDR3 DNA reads TGTGCCAGCAGCTTAGTAGGACAGGGCTACGAGCAGTACTTC.

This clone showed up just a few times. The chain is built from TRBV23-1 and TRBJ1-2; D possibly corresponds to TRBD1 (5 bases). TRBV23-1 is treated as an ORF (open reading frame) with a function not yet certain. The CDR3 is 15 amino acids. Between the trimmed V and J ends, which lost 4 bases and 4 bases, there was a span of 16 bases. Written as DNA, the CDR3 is TGCGCCAGCAGTCGGGGCCGAGTTATGAGCTATGGCTACACCTTC. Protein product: CASSRGRVMSYGYTF.

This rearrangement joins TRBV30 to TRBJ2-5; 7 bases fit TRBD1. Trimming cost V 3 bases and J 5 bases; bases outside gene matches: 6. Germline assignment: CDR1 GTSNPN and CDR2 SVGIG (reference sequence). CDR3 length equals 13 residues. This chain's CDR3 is CAWRGRGHETQYF. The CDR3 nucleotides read TGTGCCTGGAGGGGTAGGGGGCATGAGACCCAGTACTTC. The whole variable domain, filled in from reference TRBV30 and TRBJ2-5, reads SQTIHQWPATLVQPVGSPLSLECTVEGTSNPNLYWYRQAAGRGLQLLFYSVGIGQISSEVPQNLSASRPQDRQFILSSKKLLLSDSGFYLCAWRGRGHETQYFGPGTRLLVL.

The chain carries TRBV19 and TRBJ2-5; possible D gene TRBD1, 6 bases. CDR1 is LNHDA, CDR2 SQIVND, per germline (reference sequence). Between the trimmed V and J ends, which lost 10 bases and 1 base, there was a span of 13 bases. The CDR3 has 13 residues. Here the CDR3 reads CATQRQVQETQYF. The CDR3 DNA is TGTGCCACGCAGAGACAGGTCCAAGAGACCCAGTACTTC.

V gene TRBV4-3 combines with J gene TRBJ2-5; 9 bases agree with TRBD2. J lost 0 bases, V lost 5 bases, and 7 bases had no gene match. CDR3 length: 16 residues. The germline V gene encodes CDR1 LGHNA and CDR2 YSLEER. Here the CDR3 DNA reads TGCGCCAGCAGCGCGCGACTAGCGGAGTACCAAGAGACCCAGTACTTC. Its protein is CASSARLAEYQETQYF.

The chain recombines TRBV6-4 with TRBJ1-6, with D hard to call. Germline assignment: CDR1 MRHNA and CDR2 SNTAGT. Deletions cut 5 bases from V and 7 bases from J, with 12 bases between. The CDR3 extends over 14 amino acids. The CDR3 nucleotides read TGTGCCAGCAGTCTCCTCCACGGGAATTCACCCCTCCACTTT. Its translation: CASSLLHGNSPLHF.

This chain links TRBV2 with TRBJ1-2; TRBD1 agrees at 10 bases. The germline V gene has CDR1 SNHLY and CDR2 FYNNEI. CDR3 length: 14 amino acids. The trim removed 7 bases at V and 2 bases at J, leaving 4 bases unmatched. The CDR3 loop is CASNGQGGNYGYTF. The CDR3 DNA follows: TGTGCCAGCAATGGACAGGGGGGCAACTATGGCTACACCTTC.

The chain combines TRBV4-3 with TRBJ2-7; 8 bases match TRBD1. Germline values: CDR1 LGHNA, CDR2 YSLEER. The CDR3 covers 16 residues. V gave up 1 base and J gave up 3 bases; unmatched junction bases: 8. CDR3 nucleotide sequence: TGCGCCAGCAGCCAAGCCACTACAGGGGGGAACTACGAGCAGTACTTC. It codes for CASSQATTGGNYEQYF.

CDR3 nucleotide sequence: TGTGCCAGCAGTAAAGGCGGGGGGGCCAACACCGGGGAGCTGTTTTTT. It encodes CASSKGGGANTGELFF. This chain uses TRBV6-1 with TRBJ2-2; 9 bases map to TRBD2. This CDR3 has 16 residues. J was trimmed by 2 bases and V by 5 bases; bases with no gene match: 6. CDR1 is MNHNS and CDR2 is SASEGT in the germline V gene.